This TCR beta chain appears in the sequencing data of a study of blood T cell repertoires in COVID-19. Across the study: Acute-phase and convalescent COVID-19 samples originated in the United States, Italy and Spain. T cells, B-cell-depleted T cells, or PBMCs supplied cDNA or gDNA.

Original processing notes: Amplification with reference gene primers provided the estimates of nucleated cell counts. Sequencing used immunoSEQ multiplex PCR; TCRdb keeps in-frame clones, though not all of them. D and trimming come from the DNA, and the V and J calls and clone size come from that table. The table has around 180,000 clones, about 80% seen once; the top ten hold roughly 1.4%. Sequenced sample: peripheral blood. The sequence derives from a human donor in a cohort sampled during active COVID-19.

The CDR3 spells CASSRGDEQYF. In nucleotides, the CDR3 is TGTGCCAGCAGCCGGGGGGACGAGCAGTACTTC. V usage is TRBV3-1 (or the pseudogene TRBV3-2) and J usage is TRBJ2-7; TRBD2 is a possible D gene (6 bases). CDR1 is LGHDT and CDR2 is YNNKEL in the germline V gene (reference sequence). The CDR3 runs to 11 residues. The V end was cut by 4 bases, the J end by 5 bases, with 6 bases between.